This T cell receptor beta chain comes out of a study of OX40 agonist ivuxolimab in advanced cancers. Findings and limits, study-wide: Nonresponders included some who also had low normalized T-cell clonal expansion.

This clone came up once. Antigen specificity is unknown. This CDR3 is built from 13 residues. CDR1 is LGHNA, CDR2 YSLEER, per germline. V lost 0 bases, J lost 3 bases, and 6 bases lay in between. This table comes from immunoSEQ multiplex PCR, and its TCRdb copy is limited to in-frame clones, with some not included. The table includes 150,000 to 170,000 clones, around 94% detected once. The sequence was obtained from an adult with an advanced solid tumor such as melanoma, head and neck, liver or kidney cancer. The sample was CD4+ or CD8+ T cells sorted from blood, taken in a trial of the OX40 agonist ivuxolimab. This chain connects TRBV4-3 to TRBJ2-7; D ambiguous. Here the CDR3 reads CASSQEPGYEQYF. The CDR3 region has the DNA TGCGCCAGCAGCCAAGAACCAGGCTACGAGCAGTACTTC.